This T cell receptor (beta chain) was sequenced during a study of blood T cell repertoires in COVID-19. Study as a whole: Acute-phase and convalescent COVID-19 samples originated in the United States, Italy and Spain. Sample material is recorded as cDNA or gDNA derived from T cells, B-cell-depleted T cells, or PBMCs.

Clones were sequenced by immunoSEQ multiplex PCR, and TCRdb holds only the in-frame ones, with some missing. The sample includes about 200,000 clones, approximately 85% of them seen just once. Germline V gene sequence: CDR1 KGHSH, CDR2 LQKENI. The CDR3 runs to 14 residues. The V gene lost 0 bases and the J gene lost 6 bases, with 11 bases spanning the gap. The receptor comes from a man aged 35-49 years who had recovered from COVID-19. The gene calls are TRBV18 and TRBJ1-1; D perhaps matches TRBD1 (5 bases). The sample comprised PBMCs or T cells enriched from blood (not recorded which). CDR3 DNA: TGTGCCAGCTCACCACCTAGCAGGGAAGCTGAAGCTTTCTTT. The encoded protein is CASSPPSREAEAFF.